These 28 T cell receptor beta chains were all obtained from the same sample, sequenced in a study of shared clonotypes between healthy human individuals. Produced via immunoSEQ multiplex PCR; TCRdb's table is partial and in-frame only. The sample records 230,000 or so clones, just over 65% being singletons. Sequenced material: memory CD4+ T cells sorted from blood. Subset of the sample: CD45RA-negative fraction. The receptors were sampled from a man aged 25 to 40 in good health.

This chain links TRBV29-1 with TRBJ1-2; D is possibly TRBD1 (6 bases). The CDR3 runs to 13 residues. Germline CDR1 is SQVTM and CDR2 is ANQGSEA. V was shortened by 5 bases and J by 4 bases, with 14 bases between the two germline ends. The CDR3 loop is CSVQKLGGYGYTF. CDR3 coding DNA: TGCAGCGTTCAAAAACTAGGGGGCTATGGCTACACCTTC.

The rearrangement uses TRBV5-4 and TRBJ2-1; possibly TRBD2 for D (6 bases). The CDR3 is 16 amino acids. Trimming stripped 4 bases from V and 5 bases from J, with 19 bases between. CDR1 and CDR2 (germline): SGHNT, YYREEE (reference sequence). The DNA for the CDR3 is TGTGCCAGCAGCCCGAATGGAGGGGATTACCACAATGAGCAGTTCTTC. Its protein is CASSPNGGDYHNEQFF.

This clone was seen just once. This chain connects TRBV7-9 to TRBJ1-3; D uncertain. V lost 6 bases and J 4 bases, leaving 10 bases between the germline ends. CDR3 length: 13 amino acids. Germline assignment: CDR1 SEHNR and CDR2 FQNEAQ (reference sequence). The CDR3 DNA is TGTGCCAGCAGTCCCCGGAGAGGAAACACCATATATTTT. The encoded protein is CASSPRRGNTIYF.

V is TRBV6-1 and J is TRBJ2-7, with 10 positions matching TRBD2. After removal of 5 bases from V and 1 base from J, the junction contained 2 bases not matched to a gene. The CDR3 extends over 14 amino acids. The germline V gene has CDR1 MNHNS and CDR2 SASEGT. In DNA, the CDR3 is TGTGCCAGCAGTAGTAGCGGGAGGTCCTACGAGCAGTACTTC. Amino acid sequence: CASSSSGRSYEQYF.

This clone has just a few counts. In the same sample, other DNA sequences code for this CDR3. The chain joins TRBV5-6 to TRBJ2-2; D remains ambiguous. Germline values: CDR1 SGHDT, CDR2 YYEEEE. V lost 4 bases, J lost 4 bases, and 11 bases lay in between. The CDR3 length is 14 residues. The CDR3 DNA is TGTGCCAGCAGCCCCGTAGTAAGCACCGGGGAGCTGTTTTTT. This gives the protein CASSPVVSTGELFF.

The chain recombines TRBV5-1 with TRBJ2-7; 8 bases match TRBD1. The CDR3 has 14 amino acids. J gave up 6 bases and V 0 bases, and 5 bases lay outside the gene matches. CDR1 SGHRS and CDR2 YFSETQ come from the germline V gene. For the CDR3, the DNA is TGCGCCAGCAGCTTGGGCAGGGGGCTTGGCGAGCAGTACTTC. Residues: CASSLGRGLGEQYF. Together with reference TRBV5-1 and TRBJ2-7, the CDR3 gives the full variable domain: KAGVTQTPRYLIKTRGQQVTLSCSPISGHRSVSWYQQTPGQGLQFLFEYFSETQRNKGNFPGRFSGRQFSNSRSEMNVSTLELGDSALYLCASSLGRGLGEQYFGPGTRLTVT.

V gene TRBV7-2 combines with J gene TRBJ2-7, with D maybe TRBD1 (6 bases). The ends were cut back, 7 bases at V and 3 bases at J, with 10 bases in the middle. Germline lookup yields CDR1 SGHTA and CDR2 FQGNSA. This CDR3 spans 12 amino acids. The CDR3 reads CASNLTGYEQYF. The CDR3 DNA is TGTGCCAGCAACTTGACAGGCTACGAGCAGTACTTC.

The chain is built from TRBV2 and TRBJ2-1; 9 nucleotides line up with TRBD2. The CDR3 runs 14 residues. Germline V gene lookup returns CDR1 SNHLY and CDR2 FYNNEI. Trimming removed 4 bases from V and 4 bases from J; junction bases left unmatched: 2. The CDR3 region is CASSGLAAYNEQFF. CDR3 nucleotide sequence: TGTGCCAGCAGTGGACTAGCGGCTTACAATGAGCAGTTCTTC. Looking up the rest from reference TRBV2 and TRBJ2-1 gives the full variable domain: EPEVTQTPSHQVTQMGQEVILRCVPISNHLYFYWYRQILGQKVEFLVSFYNNEISEKSEIFDDQFSVERPDGSNFTLKIRSTKLEDSAMYFCASSGLAAYNEQFFGPGTRLTVL.

The V gene is TRBV30, the J gene TRBJ1-2, with D maybe TRBD1 (5 bases). This CDR3 has 15 amino acids. Trimming took 3 bases from V and 4 from J, leaving 18 bases between them. Germline loops: CDR1 GTSNPN, CDR2 SVGIG (reference sequence). Written as DNA, the CDR3 is TGTGCCTGGAGCCGTAATCTCCGGGACCCCTATGGCTACACCTTC. Residues: CAWSRNLRDPYGYTF. Together with reference TRBV30 and TRBJ1-2, the CDR3 gives the full variable domain: SQTIHQWPATLVQPVGSPLSLECTVEGTSNPNLYWYRQAAGRGLQLLFYSVGIGQISSEVPQNLSASRPQDRQFILSSKKLLLSDSGFYLCAWSRNLRDPYGYTFGSGTRLTVV.

As for this clone: The junction differs from germline at one of its ends, possibly a read error. The V gene is TRBV7-7, the J gene TRBJ2-5, with a tentative D call TRBD2 (6 bases). The CDR3 spans 13 residues. The germline V gene encodes CDR1 SSHAT and CDR2 FNYEAQ (reference sequence). The CDR3: CASTPLAEETQYF. The CDR3 DNA reads TGTGCTAGCACCCCCTTAGCGGAAGAGACCCAGTACTTC. Complete variable domain (other parts from reference TRBV7-7 and TRBJ2-5): GAGVSQSPRYKVTKRGQDVTLRCDPISSHATLYWYQQALGQGPEFLTYFNYEAQPDKSGLPSDRFSAERPEGSISTLTIQRTEQRDSAMYRCASTPLAEETQYFGPGTRLLVL.

The table lists this clone with a few counts. The rearrangement links TRBV18 to TRBJ2-1, with a possible D match to TRBD2 (5 bases). V dropped 3 bases and J dropped 7 bases, with 16 bases sitting between them. CDR3 length: 15 residues. Germline CDR1 reads KGHSH; CDR2 reads LQKENI. The CDR3, as DNA: TGTGCCAGCTCACCGGCTAGCCTTTTCGGGAATGAGCAGTTCTTC. This codes for CASSPASLFGNEQFF.

A few counts support this clone. The chain couples TRBV10-3 to TRBJ2-6, with D possibly TRBD2 on 5 matching bases. V was clipped by 8 bases and J by 0 bases, with 14 bases between them. This CDR3 is 16 amino acids long. Germline CDR1 ENHRY, CDR2 SYGVKD. As DNA, the CDR3 is TGTGCCATCCAAGAGGGCCCAAGCTCTGGGGCCAACGTCCTGACTTTC. It yields the protein CAIQEGPSSGANVLTF.

This clone was seen a single time. The CDR3 DNA sequence: TGTGCCAGCAGCTTTAGGGGCACCGGGGAGCTGTTTTTT. This sequence encodes CASSFRGTGELFF. V gene TRBV9 combines with J gene TRBJ2-2; D might be TRBD1 (5 bases). Germline lookup yields CDR1 SGDLS and CDR2 YYNGEE. Trimming took 4 bases from V and 4 from J, leaving 8 bases between them. The CDR3 has 13 residues.

The CDR3 sequence is CASSQERFGELFF. The CDR3 DNA sequence: TGTGCCAGCAGCCAAGAGAGGTTCGGGGAGCTGTTTTTT. The chain recombines TRBV4-2 with TRBJ2-2; unclear D gene. V lost 0 bases and J 7 bases, leaving 6 bases between the germline ends. Germline values: CDR1 LGHNA, CDR2 YNFKEQ. This CDR3 is built from 13 residues.

This clone came up a few times. Other DNA sequences in the same sample also yield this CDR3. The V call is TRBV7-6, the J call TRBJ2-3; D remains unclear. Looked up from germline, CDR1 is SGHVS and CDR2 is FNYEAQ. The CDR3 extends over 12 amino acids. V lost 5 bases to trimming and J lost 2 bases, with 5 bases between them. The CDR3 region is CASSPYTDTQYF. The CDR3 region has the DNA TGTGCCAGCAGCCCGTACACAGATACGCAGTATTTT.

V gene TRBV10-3 combines with J gene TRBJ1-1; D may be TRBD1 (5 bases). Per germline, CDR1 ENHRY and CDR2 SYGVKD. The CDR3 runs 15 residues. Trimming pared 11 bases from V and 4 bases from J, leaving 23 bases between. CDR3 sequence reads: CASQEGFAASTEAFF. The DNA for the CDR3 is TGTGCCTCCCAGGAGGGGTTTGCGGCCTCCACTGAAGCTTTCTTT.

J is TRBJ2-1 and V is TRBV29-1; no reliable D call. V was trimmed by 6 bases and J by 6 bases, leaving 15 bases between them. Germline values: CDR1 SQVTM, CDR2 ANQGSEA. This CDR3 comprises 13 residues. The CDR3 protein is CSVNGLSLNEQFF. In DNA, the CDR3 is TGCAGCGTCAATGGGTTATCACTCAATGAGCAGTTCTTC.

The V call is TRBV10-3, the J call TRBJ2-7; 13 bases are shared with TRBD2. The CDR3 length is 18 residues. Germline trimming cut 9 bases from V and 5 bases from J; bases unmatched to any gene: 19. The V gene's germline CDR1 is ENHRY and CDR2 SYGVKD. CDR3 nucleotide sequence: TGTGCCATTGGGGGCAGGGCCAGGACTAGCGGGAGTCAGAACGAGCAGTACTTC. The encoded protein is CAIGGRARTSGSQNEQYF.

This chain joins TRBV10-3 and TRBJ2-7; 8 nucleotides match TRBD2. J lost 4 bases, V lost 10 bases, and 9 bases had no gene match. Germline CDR1 and CDR2: ENHRY and SYGVKD. There are 13 residues in the CDR3. CDR3: CASGLGGRYEQYF. DNA of the CDR3: TGTGCCAGCGGGTTAGGCGGGAGGTACGAGCAGTACTTC.

V is TRBV28 and J is TRBJ1-1; D gene uncertain. CDR1 and CDR2 from the germline V gene are MDHEN and SYDVKM. The CDR3 is 13 residues long. Between the trimmed V and J ends, which lost 9 bases and 0 bases, there was a span of 11 bases. CDR3 nucleotides: TGTGCCAGTTCTGCGTACTTGAACACTGAAGCTTTCTTT. Its translation: CASSAYLNTEAFF.

V usage is TRBV2 and J usage is TRBJ2-7; 7 bases fit TRBD2. Germline CDR1 SNHLY, CDR2 FYNNEI. Unmatched junction bases numbered 7, after V lost 1 base and J lost 7 bases. The CDR3 sequence is 14 residues long. CDR3 coding DNA: TGTGCCAGCAGTGAAGGGGGACTACCCCTTGAGCAGTACTTC. Translating it yields CASSEGGLPLEQYF.

The gene calls are TRBV4-3 and TRBJ2-1; no clear D gene. Germline V lookup: CDR1 LGHNA, CDR2 YSLEER. Trimming took 1 base from V and 2 from J, leaving 9 bases between them. The CDR3 covers 15 residues. The CDR3 nucleotides read TGCGCCAGCAGCCAAGCATTAACTACCTACAATGAGCAGTTCTTC. Translation gives CASSQALTTYNEQFF.

V and J are TRBV4-3 and TRBJ2-1; 8 bases are a match to TRBD2. There are 14 residues in the CDR3. Looked up from germline, CDR1 is LGHNA and CDR2 is YSLEER. The J segment lost 9 bases and the V segment lost 4 bases, leaving 8 bases of the junction unmatched. The CDR3 DNA reads TGCGCCAGCAGCCCCGGGACTAGTTACGGTGAGCAGTTCTTC. Translation gives CASSPGTSYGEQFF.

This clone came up many times. The chain uses TRBV2 and TRBJ1-2, with a tentative D call TRBD1 (5 bases). Germline assignment: CDR1 SNHLY and CDR2 FYNNEI. The CDR3 runs 13 residues. V lost 3 bases and J 7 bases, leaving 12 bases between the germline ends. The CDR3 is CASSETEGGGYTF. CDR3 sequence (DNA): TGTGCCAGCAGTGAGACAGAGGGAGGTGGCTACACCTTC.

This chain uses TRBV9 with TRBJ2-1; TRBD2 agrees at 7 bases. J gave up 3 bases and V 4 bases, and 7 bases lay outside the gene matches. The CDR3 sequence is 15 residues long. CDR1 and CDR2 from the germline V gene are SGDLS and YYNGEE. CDR3 DNA: TGTGCCAGCAGCTCGGTAGCGGGCGACTACAATGAGCAGTTCTTC. Protein sequence: CASSSVAGDYNEQFF.

This rearrangement joins TRBV6-5 to TRBJ2-1; possible D gene TRBD2, 5 bases. Trimming took 5 bases from V and 9 from J, leaving 20 bases between them. Germline CDR1 and CDR2: MNHEY and SVGAGI. The CDR3 runs to 15 residues. The CDR3 sequence: CASSSERARGGEQFF. The CDR3 coding sequence is TGTGCCAGCAGTAGCGAGAGGGCCCGAGGTGGTGAGCAGTTCTTC.

In its sample, this clone was seen a few times. The chain carries TRBV4-1 and TRBJ2-2; the D gene is possibly TRBD1 (6 bases). The germline V gene has CDR1 MGHRA and CDR2 YSYEKL. V lost 3 bases to trimming and J lost 4 bases, with 12 bases between them. The CDR3 totals 15 residues. CDR3 residues: CASSHGQTSTGELFF. The CDR3 DNA is TGCGCCAGCAGCCACGGACAGACGAGCACCGGGGAGCTGTTTTTT.

The chain uses TRBV20-1 and TRBJ2-1; D is undetermined. Germline lookup yields CDR1 DFQATT and CDR2 SNEGSKA (reference sequence). This CDR3 spans 11 amino acids. The V end lost 1 base, the J end lost 10 bases, and 8 bases lay between the germline ends. In nucleotides, the CDR3 is TGCAGTGCTAGAGCCGCCGTGGAGCAGTTCTTC. Protein product: CSARAAVEQFF.